These T cell receptor beta chains were read from a single sample in a study of T cells after yellow fever vaccination. MiXCR, run by TCRdb on the 5' RACE reads, gives a single entry per CDR3 protein. The table lists 200,000 to 300,000 distinct CDR3 sequences, approximately 6.8% of them singletons. The sequencing here drew on CD4+ T cells sorted from PBMCs, taken on the day of the yellow fever booster vaccination. These TCRs come from a man in his thirties or forties who received the YFV17D yellow fever vaccine. Both conserved end residues are part of each CDR3. Fields, in order: V gene, CDR3 length, clone size, J gene, D gene, CDR3 protein, CDR3 DNA. A D gene is named only where the DNA matches it firmly. Clone sizes are given selectively: once, few, many, or a class where the clone is expanded.

v_gene: TRBV12-3/TRBV12-4; len: 14; abundance: .; j_gene: TRBJ2-7; d_gene: .; CDR3aa: CASSHGQRTGEQYF; CDR3nt: TGTGCCAGCAGCCACGGACAGAGGACGGGGGAGCAGTACTTC
v_gene: TRBV12-3/TRBV12-4; len: 14; abundance: many; j_gene: TRBJ1-2; d_gene: TRBD1; CDR3aa: CASSSTDREHGYTF; CDR3nt: TGTGCCAGCAGTTCCACTGACAGGGAACATGGCTACACCTTC
v_gene: TRBV19; len: 15; abundance: few; j_gene: TRBJ2-1; d_gene: .; CDR3aa: CASSIQVTVPHEQFF; CDR3nt: TGTGCCAGTAGTATTCAAGTCACAGTACCCCATGAGCAGTTCTTC
v_gene: TRBV20-1; len: 14; abundance: few; j_gene: TRBJ2-3; d_gene: TRBD2; CDR3aa: CSARVSGGGDTQYF; CDR3nt: TGCAGTGCTAGAGTTTCGGGGGGGGGAGATACGCAGTATTTT
v_gene: TRBV5-6; len: 13; abundance: many; j_gene: TRBJ1-6; d_gene: .; CDR3aa: CASSHDINSPLHF; CDR3nt: TGTGCCAGCAGCCATGACATAAATTCACCCCTCCACTTT
v_gene: TRBV28; len: 14; abundance: .; j_gene: TRBJ1-4; d_gene: .; CDR3aa: CASSSGSRGEKLFF; CDR3nt: TGTGCCAGCAGTAGTGGCAGTCGAGGAGAAAAACTGTTTTTT
v_gene: TRBV7-9; len: 11; abundance: many; j_gene: TRBJ2-1; d_gene: .; CDR3aa: CASGLETVQFF; CDR3nt: TGTGCCAGCGGATTGGAGACTGTGCAGTTCTTC
v_gene: TRBV20-1; len: 15; abundance: .; j_gene: TRBJ2-1; d_gene: TRBD1; CDR3aa: CSARITRDSIHEQFF; CDR3nt: TGCAGTGCTAGAATCACCCGGGACAGTATCCATGAGCAGTTCTTC
v_gene: TRBV20-1; len: 17; abundance: many; j_gene: TRBJ2-5; d_gene: .; CDR3aa: CSARPSGFGGEGETQYF; CDR3nt: TGCAGTGCTAGACCCTCGGGGTTCGGGGGAGAGGGGGAGACCCAGTACTTC
v_gene: TRBV4-2; len: 16; abundance: few; j_gene: TRBJ2-3; d_gene: .; CDR3aa: CASSQGQGTSTDTQYF; CDR3nt: TGTGCCAGCAGCCAAGGACAAGGGACTAGCACAGATACGCAGTATTTT
v_gene: TRBV21-1; len: 15; abundance: few; j_gene: TRBJ2-5; d_gene: .; CDR3aa: CASSYPGWGDETQYF; CDR3nt: TGTGCCAGCAGTTACCCCGGGTGGGGGGACGAGACCCAGTACTTC
v_gene: TRBV19; len: 15; abundance: .; j_gene: TRBJ2-6; d_gene: .; CDR3aa: CASSEGWAGANVLTF; CDR3nt: TGTGCCAGTAGTGAGGGATGGGCTGGGGCCAACGTCCTGACTTTC
v_gene: TRBV27; len: 13; abundance: few; j_gene: TRBJ1-5; d_gene: TRBD1; CDR3aa: CASSNRGGQPQHF; CDR3nt: TGTGCCAGCAGTAACAGGGGAGGGCAGCCCCAGCATTTT